The text below deals with one T cell receptor (beta chain). Its specificity is not known. This sample was taken from a study of CD8 T cells in ankylosing spondylitis. Findings of the study overall: Seemingly characteristic of ankylosing spondylitis blood was a TCR beta motif consisting of eight highly homologous variants.

V was clipped by 3 bases and J by 8 bases; unmatched bases: 6. This CDR3 spans 13 amino acids. The germline gives CDR1 SGHRS, CDR2 YFSETQ. TCRdb analysed the 5' RACE reads with MiXCR anew, one entry per CDR3 protein. The sample holds 200,000 to 250,000 distinct CDR3 sequences, approximately 20% seen once. The V gene is TRBV5-1, the J gene TRBJ1-2, with 8 bases aligning to TRBD1. Sequences were obtained from blood, either unsorted or a sorted T cell fraction (not recorded which). This clonotype was obtained from a male donor with ankylosing spondylitis. CDR3 in amino acids: CASSWGTGQGYTF. CDR3 coding DNA: TGCGCCAGCAGCTGGGGGACAGGACAAGGCTACACCTTC.